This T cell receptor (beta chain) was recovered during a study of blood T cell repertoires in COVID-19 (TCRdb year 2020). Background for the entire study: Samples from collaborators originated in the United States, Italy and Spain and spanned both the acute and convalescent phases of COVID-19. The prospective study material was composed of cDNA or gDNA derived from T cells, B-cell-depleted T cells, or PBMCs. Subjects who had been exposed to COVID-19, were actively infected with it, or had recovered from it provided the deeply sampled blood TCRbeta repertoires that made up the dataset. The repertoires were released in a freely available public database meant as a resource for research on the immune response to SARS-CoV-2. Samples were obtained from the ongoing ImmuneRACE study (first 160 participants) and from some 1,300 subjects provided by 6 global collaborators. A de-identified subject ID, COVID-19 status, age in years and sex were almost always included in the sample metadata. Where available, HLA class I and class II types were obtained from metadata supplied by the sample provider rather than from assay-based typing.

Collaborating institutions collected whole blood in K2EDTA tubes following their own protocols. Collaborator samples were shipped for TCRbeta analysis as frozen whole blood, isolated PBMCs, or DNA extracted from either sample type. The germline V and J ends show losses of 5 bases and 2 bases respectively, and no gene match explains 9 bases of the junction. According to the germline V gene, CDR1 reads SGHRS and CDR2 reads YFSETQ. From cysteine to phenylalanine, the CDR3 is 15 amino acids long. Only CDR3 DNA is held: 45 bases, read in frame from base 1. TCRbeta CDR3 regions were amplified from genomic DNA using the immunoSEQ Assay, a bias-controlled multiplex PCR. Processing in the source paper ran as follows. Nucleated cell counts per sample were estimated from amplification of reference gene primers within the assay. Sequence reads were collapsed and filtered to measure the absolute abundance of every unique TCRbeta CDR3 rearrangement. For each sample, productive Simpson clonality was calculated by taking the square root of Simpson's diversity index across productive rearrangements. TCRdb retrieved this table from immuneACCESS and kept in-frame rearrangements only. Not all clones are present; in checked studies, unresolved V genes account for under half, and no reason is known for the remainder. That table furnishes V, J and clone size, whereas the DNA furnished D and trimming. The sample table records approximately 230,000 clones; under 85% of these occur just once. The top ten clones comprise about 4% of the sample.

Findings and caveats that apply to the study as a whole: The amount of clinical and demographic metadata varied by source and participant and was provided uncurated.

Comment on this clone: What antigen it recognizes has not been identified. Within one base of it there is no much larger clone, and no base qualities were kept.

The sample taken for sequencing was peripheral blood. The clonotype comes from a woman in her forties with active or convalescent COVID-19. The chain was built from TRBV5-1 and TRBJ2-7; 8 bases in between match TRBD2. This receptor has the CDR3 CASSLTSGETYEQYF. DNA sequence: TGCGCCAGCAGTTTAACTAGCGGCGAAACCTACGAGCAGTACTTC.